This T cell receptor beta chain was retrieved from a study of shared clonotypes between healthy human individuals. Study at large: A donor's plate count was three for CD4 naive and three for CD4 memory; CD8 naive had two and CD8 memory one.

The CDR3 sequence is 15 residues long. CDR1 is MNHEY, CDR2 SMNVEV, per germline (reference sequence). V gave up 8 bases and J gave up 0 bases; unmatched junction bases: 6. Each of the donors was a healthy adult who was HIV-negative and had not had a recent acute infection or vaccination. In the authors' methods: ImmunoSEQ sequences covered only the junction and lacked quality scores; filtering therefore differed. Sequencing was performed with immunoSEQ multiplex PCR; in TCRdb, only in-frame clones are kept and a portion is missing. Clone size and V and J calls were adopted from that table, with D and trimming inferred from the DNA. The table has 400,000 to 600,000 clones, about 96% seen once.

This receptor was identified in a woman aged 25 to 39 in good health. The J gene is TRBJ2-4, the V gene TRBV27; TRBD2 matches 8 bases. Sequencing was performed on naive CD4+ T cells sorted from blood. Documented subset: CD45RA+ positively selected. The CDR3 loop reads CASSPGGVAKNIQYF. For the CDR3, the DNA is TGTGCCAGCTCCCCGGGGGGGGTAGCCAAAAACATTCAGTACTTC.